The clone carrying this TCR beta chain has ten or more counts. Using RNA transcripts as the source, TCR beta CDR3 regions were amplified. HTBI primers were the set used in a first-round RT-PCR of the TCR CDR3. MiXCR was run by TCRdb on the multiplex PCR reads, yielding one entry per CDR3 protein. The sample has more than 650,000 distinct CDR3 sequences, 14% seen once. These data are taken from a study of T cells in Graves' hyperthyroidism and ophthalmopathy. The CDR3 runs 11 residues. Germline CDR1 reads LGHDT; CDR2 reads YNNKEL (reference sequence). Between the trimmed V and J ends, which lost 1 base and 5 bases, there was a span of 3 bases. Stable disease denoted Graves' hyperthyroidism without ophthalmopathy progression within 18 months. Hyperthyroidism, newly diagnosed and lasting under 2 months, affected patients aged 18 to 65. The study excluded patients with uncontrolled infection, other autoimmune disease, pregnancy or lactation. The authors obtained PBMCs from around 10 ml of fresh peripheral blood.

This chain joins TRBV3-1 and TRBJ2-7; D remains unclear. The TCR originated in a woman aged 18 to 35 with Graves' hyperthyroidism. The specimen was blood. CDR3 DNA sequence: TGTGCCAGCAGCCAAGTTCACGAGCAGTACTTC. Translated: CASSQVHEQYF.